This T cell receptor beta chain is from a study of blood T cell repertoires in COVID-19. The protocol was immunoSEQ multiplex PCR, while the TCRdb copy is restricted to in-frame clones and leaves out a portion. In the table there are 300,000 to 400,000 clones, around 90% of which are singletons. This TCR derives from a woman younger than 30 who had recovered from COVID-19. Sequenced: peripheral blood.

The CDR3 here is CATGTSGNTDTQYF. As DNA, the CDR3 is TGTGCCACCGGGACTAGCGGAAATACAGATACGCAGTATTTT. The genes are TRBV24-1 and TRBJ2-3; 11 nucleotides agree with TRBD2. Germline assignment: CDR1 KGHDR and CDR2 SFDVKD. V dropped 9 bases and J dropped 3; count of bases not matched to a gene: 4. The CDR3 sequence is 14 residues long.